This T cell receptor (beta chain) came from a study of blood T cells in healthy people across ages. This clonotype has only a few counts. V was shortened by 5 bases and J by 5 bases, with 9 bases between the two germline ends. CDR1 LNHDA and CDR2 SQIVND come from the germline V gene (reference sequence). The CDR3 runs to 12 residues. Primed by a sample-barcoded 5' primer and a J-beta primer mix, a second PCR proceeded for about 7 to 12 cycles. In TCRdb, the 5' RACE reads were re-called with MiXCR into one record per CDR3 protein. The repertoire consists of fewer than 600,000 distinct CDR3 sequences, with about 28% occurring once and the leading ten covering about 3.9%. In addition, the sample was reused for a study of T cells of mothers and their children.

The source is a boy aged 2 to 10 in good health. The source material was blood. The chain joins TRBV19 to TRBJ2-5; D is perhaps TRBD2 (6 bases). The CDR3 coding sequence is TGTGCCAGTAGTGCTAGCGTCGAGACCCAGTACTTC. Amino acid sequence: CASSASVETQYF.